These 9 T cell receptor beta chains were all obtained from the same sample, sequenced in a study of T cell responses to AZD1222 COVID-19 vaccine. Repertoires were generated with immunoSEQ multiplex PCR, while TCRdb's copy carries only in-frame clones and drops some. The table includes 80,000 to 90,000 clones, roughly nine tenths detected once. Sequenced here: peripheral blood, sampled on day 0 of AZD1222 vaccination. The source of these receptors is an adult in good health.

The rearrangement links TRBV4-1 to TRBJ1-1, with 9 bases identical to TRBD1. The J segment lost 7 bases and the V segment lost 0 bases, leaving 6 bases of the junction unmatched. This CDR3 comprises 15 residues. Germline CDR1 is MGHRA and CDR2 is YSYEKL. Here the CDR3 reads CASSQEGPGQGEAFF. Written as DNA, the CDR3 is TGCGCCAGCAGCCAAGAAGGCCCGGGACAGGGTGAAGCTTTCTTT.

This CDR3 is CASSLSAGNTFF. DNA for the CDR3: TGTGCCAGCAGCCTCAGTGCCGGGAATACTTTCTTT. The J gene is TRBJ1-1, the V gene TRBV27; no clear D gene. The CDR3 is made up of 12 amino acids. The V and J ends lost 6 bases and 12 bases respectively, with 17 bases between them. Germline V gene lookup returns CDR1 MNHEY and CDR2 SMNVEV (reference sequence).

The rearrangement links TRBV11-2 to TRBJ1-1, with D tentatively TRBD1 (6 bases). The CDR3 is 15 residues long. Germline CDR1 reads SGHAT; CDR2 reads FQNNGV. V lost 5 bases and J lost 0, with 13 bases in between. The CDR3 protein is CASSPRGHLNTEAFF. Here the CDR3 DNA reads TGTGCCAGCAGCCCACGGGGACACCTGAACACTGAAGCTTTCTTT.

This clone has only a few counts. The chain links TRBV6-5 to TRBJ2-7, with D perhaps TRBD1 or TRBD2 (5 bases each). Germline lookup yields CDR1 MNHEY and CDR2 SVGAGI. The CDR3 loop spans 16 amino acids. V was shortened by 4 bases and J by 5 bases, with 21 bases between the two germline ends. The CDR3 region is CASSLTSGRTSNEQYF. The CDR3 nucleotides read TGTGCCAGCAGTTTAACATCGGGACGTACGTCCAACGAGCAGTACTTC.

This clone was seen once. The chain uses TRBV20-1 and TRBJ1-2; the D is unclear. The CDR3 contains 10 residues. The V end was cut by 0 bases, the J end by 6 bases, with 2 bases between. Germline-derived CDR1 and CDR2 are DFQATT and SNEGSKA (reference sequence). The CDR3 is CSARENGYTF. The CDR3 coding sequence is TGCAGTGCTAGAGAAAATGGCTACACCTTC.

V is TRBV11-2 and J is TRBJ2-1, with D possibly matching TRBD1 (6 bases). The CDR3 runs to 14 residues. V was cut by 5 bases and J by 7 bases, with 15 bases left in between. Germline lookup yields CDR1 SGHAT and CDR2 FQNNGV. The CDR3 sequence is CASSGPGARNEQFF. The CDR3 DNA reads as TGTGCCAGCAGCGGGCCAGGGGCTAGGAATGAGCAGTTCTTC. The full variable domain, completed using reference TRBV11-2 and TRBJ2-1, is EAGVAQSPRYKIIEKRQSVAFWCNPISGHATLYWYQQILGQGPKLLIQFQNNGVVDDSQLPKDRFSAERLKGVDSTLKIQPAKLEDSAVYLCASSGPGARNEQFFGPGTRLTVL.

The chain links TRBV28 to TRBJ2-7; D is undetermined. The length of the CDR3 is 13 residues. Trimming removed 8 bases at V and 0 bases at J, with 11 bases between. CDR1 MDHEN and CDR2 SYDVKM come from the germline V gene. CDR3 residues: CASRPPVSYEQYF. The CDR3 DNA reads as TGTGCCAGCCGCCCCCCCGTCTCCTACGAGCAGTACTTC.

This clone has a handful of counts. The gene calls are TRBV28 and TRBJ1-4, with 8 bases lining up with TRBD1. V shed 6 bases, J shed 4 bases, and the junction held 4 bases outside the gene matches. The CDR3 totals 14 residues. The germline CDR1 and CDR2 sequences are MDHEN and SYDVKM. CDR3 in amino acids: CASSLRGLNEKLFF. Written as DNA, the CDR3 is TGTGCCAGCAGCCTCAGGGGGCTTAATGAAAAACTGTTTTTT.

DNA for the CDR3: TGTGCCAGCAGCTCCTGGACCCGACAGCCAACTAATGAAAAACTGTTTTTT. Translating it yields CASSSWTRQPTNEKLFF. The rearrangement uses TRBV7-9 and TRBJ1-4, with D perhaps TRBD1 (5 bases). Germline V gene lookup returns CDR1 SEHNR and CDR2 FQNEAQ (reference sequence). V lost 4 bases and J 0 bases, leaving 15 bases between the germline ends. The CDR3 extends over 17 amino acids. The full variable domain, in which reference TRBV7-9 and TRBJ1-4 provide the parts outside the CDR3, is DTGVSQNPRHKITKRGQNVTFRCDPISEHNRLYWYRQTLGQGPEFLTYFQNEAQLEKSRLLSDRFSAERPKGSFSTLEIQRTEQGDSAMYLCASSSWTRQPTNEKLFFGSGTQLSVL.